A single sample gave rise to the 2 T cell receptor beta chains below, sequenced in a study of blood T cells in healthy people across ages. Sample-barcoded 5' priming and a J-beta primer mix drove a second PCR of about 6 to 11 cycles. TCRdb processed the 5' RACE reads anew with MiXCR; each CDR3 protein has one entry. The data show hundreds of thousands of distinct CDR3 sequences, roughly 32% seen once. Sequencing used blood. The receptors were gathered from a woman older than 75 in good health.

Many counts were recorded for this clonotype. This chain joins TRBV5-1 and TRBJ1-6; D call uncertain. Germline loops: CDR1 SGHRS, CDR2 YFSETQ. This CDR3 comprises 14 residues. Trimming left V 3 bases short and J 1 base short, with 5 bases between. For the CDR3, the DNA is TGCGCCAGCAGCTCGGAGTCCTATAATTCACCCCTCCACTTT. Protein sequence: CASSSESYNSPLHF.

This clonotype was counted a single time. At one end the junction does not follow the germline gene, possibly because of a read error. The genes are TRBV28 and TRBJ2-5; possibly TRBD1 or TRBD2 for D (6 bases each). The end of the DNA aligns better with TRBJ2-7, so the J call may be wrong. This CDR3 spans 15 amino acids. The germline V gene encodes CDR1 MDHEN and CDR2 SYDVKM. CDR3 protein: CANSLGGQGGYEQYF. The CDR3 nucleotides read TGTGCCAACAGTTTAGGGGGGCAGGGAGGCTACGAGCAGTACTTC.